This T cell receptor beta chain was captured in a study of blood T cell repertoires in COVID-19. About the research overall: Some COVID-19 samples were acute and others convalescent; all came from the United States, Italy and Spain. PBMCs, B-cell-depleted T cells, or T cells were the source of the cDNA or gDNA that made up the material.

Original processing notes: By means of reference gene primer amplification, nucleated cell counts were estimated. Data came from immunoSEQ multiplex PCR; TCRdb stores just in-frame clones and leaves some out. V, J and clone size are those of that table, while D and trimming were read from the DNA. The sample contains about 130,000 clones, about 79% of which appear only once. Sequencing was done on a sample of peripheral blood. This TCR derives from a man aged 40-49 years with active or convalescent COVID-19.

The CDR3: CASSSRGLTGTGELFF. In nucleotides, the CDR3 is TGTGCCAGCAGTTCGCGGGGGCTGACGGGTACCGGGGAGCTGTTTTTT. The chain links TRBV6-2 or TRBV6-3 to TRBJ2-2, with a possible D match to TRBD2 (7 bases). V was cut by 4 bases and J by 5 bases, with 17 bases left in between. The CDR3 length is 16 residues. The germline CDR1 and CDR2 sequences are MNHEY and SVGEGT.